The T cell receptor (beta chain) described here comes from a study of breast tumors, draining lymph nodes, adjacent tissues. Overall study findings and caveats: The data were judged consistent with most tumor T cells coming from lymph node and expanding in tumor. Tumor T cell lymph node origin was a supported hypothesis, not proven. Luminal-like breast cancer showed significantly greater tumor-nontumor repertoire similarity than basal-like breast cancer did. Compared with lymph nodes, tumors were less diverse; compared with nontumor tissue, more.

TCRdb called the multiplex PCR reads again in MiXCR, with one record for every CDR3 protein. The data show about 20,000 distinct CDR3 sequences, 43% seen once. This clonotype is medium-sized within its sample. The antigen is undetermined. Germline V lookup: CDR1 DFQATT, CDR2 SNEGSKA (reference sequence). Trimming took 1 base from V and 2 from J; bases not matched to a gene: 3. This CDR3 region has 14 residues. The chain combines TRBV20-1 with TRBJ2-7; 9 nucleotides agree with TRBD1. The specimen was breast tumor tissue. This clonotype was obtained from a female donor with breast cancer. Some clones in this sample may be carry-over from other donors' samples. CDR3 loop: CSARADRGTYEQYF. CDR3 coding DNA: TGCAGTGCTAGAGCGGACAGGGGAACCTACGAGCAGTACTTC.